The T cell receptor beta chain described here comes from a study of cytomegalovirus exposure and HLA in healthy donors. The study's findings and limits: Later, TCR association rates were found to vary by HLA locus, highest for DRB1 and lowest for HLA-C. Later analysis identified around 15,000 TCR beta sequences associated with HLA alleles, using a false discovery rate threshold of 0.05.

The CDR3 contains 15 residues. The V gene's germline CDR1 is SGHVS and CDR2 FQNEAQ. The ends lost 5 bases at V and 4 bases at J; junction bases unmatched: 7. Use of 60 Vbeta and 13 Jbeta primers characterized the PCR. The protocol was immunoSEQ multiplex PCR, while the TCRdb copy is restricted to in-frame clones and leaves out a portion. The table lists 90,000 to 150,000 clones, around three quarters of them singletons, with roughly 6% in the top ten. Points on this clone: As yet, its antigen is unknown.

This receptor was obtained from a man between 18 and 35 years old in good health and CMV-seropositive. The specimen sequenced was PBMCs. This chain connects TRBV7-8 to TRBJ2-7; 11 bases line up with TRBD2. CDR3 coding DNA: TGTGCCAGCAGCGAACGGACTAGCGGGCGTTACGAGCAGTACTTC. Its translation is CASSERTSGRYEQYF.